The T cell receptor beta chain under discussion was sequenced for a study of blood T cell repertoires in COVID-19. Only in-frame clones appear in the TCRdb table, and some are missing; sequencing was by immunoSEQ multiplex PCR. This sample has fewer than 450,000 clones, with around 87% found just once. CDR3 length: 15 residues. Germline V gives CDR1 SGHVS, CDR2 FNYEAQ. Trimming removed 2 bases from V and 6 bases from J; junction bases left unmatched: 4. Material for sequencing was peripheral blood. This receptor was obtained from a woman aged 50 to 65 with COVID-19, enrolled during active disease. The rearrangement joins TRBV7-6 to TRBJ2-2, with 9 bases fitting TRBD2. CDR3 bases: TGTGCCAGCAGCTTATCGGGACTAGCCTCCGGGGAGCTGTTTTTT. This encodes CASSLSGLASGELFF.